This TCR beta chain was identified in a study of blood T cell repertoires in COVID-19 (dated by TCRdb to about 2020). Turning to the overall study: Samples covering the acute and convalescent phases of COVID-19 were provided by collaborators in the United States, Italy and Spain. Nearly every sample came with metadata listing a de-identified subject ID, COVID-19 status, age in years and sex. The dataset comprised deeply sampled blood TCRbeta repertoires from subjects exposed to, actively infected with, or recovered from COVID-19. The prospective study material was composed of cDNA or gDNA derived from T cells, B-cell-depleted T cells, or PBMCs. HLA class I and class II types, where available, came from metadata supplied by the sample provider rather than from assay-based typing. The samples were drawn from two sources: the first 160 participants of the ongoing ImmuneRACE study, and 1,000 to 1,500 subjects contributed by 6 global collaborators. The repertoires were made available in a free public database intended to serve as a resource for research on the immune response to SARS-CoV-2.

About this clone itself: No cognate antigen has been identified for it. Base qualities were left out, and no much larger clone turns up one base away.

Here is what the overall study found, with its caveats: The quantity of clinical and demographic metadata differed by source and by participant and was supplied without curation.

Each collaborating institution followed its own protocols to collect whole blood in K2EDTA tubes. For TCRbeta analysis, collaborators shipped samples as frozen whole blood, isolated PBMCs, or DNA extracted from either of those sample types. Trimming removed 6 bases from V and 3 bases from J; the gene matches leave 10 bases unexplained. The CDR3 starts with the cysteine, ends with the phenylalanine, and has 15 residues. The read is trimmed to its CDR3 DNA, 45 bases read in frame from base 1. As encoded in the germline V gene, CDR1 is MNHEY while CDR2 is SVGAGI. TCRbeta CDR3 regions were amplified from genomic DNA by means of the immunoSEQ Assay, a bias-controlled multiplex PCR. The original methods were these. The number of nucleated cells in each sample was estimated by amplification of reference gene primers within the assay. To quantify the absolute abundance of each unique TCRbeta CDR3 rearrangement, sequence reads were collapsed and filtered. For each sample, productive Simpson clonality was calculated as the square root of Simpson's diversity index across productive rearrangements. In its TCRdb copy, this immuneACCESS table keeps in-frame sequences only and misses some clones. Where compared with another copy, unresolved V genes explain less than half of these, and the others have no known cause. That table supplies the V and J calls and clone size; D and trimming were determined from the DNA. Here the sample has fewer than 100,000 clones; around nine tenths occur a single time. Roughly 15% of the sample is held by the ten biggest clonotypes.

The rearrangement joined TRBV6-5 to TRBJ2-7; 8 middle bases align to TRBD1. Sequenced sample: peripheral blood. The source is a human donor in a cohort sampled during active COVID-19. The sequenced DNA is TGTGCCAGCAGGCTCGGACAGGGAAGGGGCTACGAGCAGTACTTC. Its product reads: CASRLGQGRGYEQYF.